This T cell receptor (beta chain) appears in the sequencing data of a study of shared clonotypes between healthy human individuals. Study summary: CD8 memory received one plate per donor, CD8 naive two, CD4 memory three and CD4 naive three. Whole-study findings and limits: Among donors, clonotype sharing was expected to be affected by sequencing depth.

In replicate PCRs of sorted subsets, around 200 ng DNA, approximately 30,000 T cell genomes, was used. Data came from immunoSEQ multiplex PCR; TCRdb stores just in-frame clones and leaves some out. The sample has around 1,100,000 clones, roughly 80% seen once; the top ten hold over 0.8%. Details on this clone: Its matching antigen is unknown.

This CDR3 has 13 amino acids. V was clipped by 3 bases and J by 7 bases, with 12 bases between them. Germline CDR1 SNHLY, CDR2 FYNNEI. The sample consisted of memory CD4+ T cells from PBMCs. Regarding subset: CD45RA-negative fraction. The clonotype comes from a man between 18 and 29 years old in good health. Some clones in this sample may be carry-over from other donors' samples. V and J are TRBV2 and TRBJ1-2, with D unclear. In nucleotides, the CDR3 is TGTGCCAGCAGTGACCGCTCCGGGCGTGGCTACACCTTC. Its protein is CASSDRSGRGYTF.